These 29 T cell receptor beta chains originate from one sample sequenced in a study of T cells in Graves' hyperthyroidism and ophthalmopathy. TCR beta CDR3 regions were amplified from RNA transcripts. Using the HTBI primer set, a first-round RT-PCR was run on the TCR CDR3. A single record per CDR3 protein comes from TCRdb applying MiXCR to the multiplex PCR reads. The table has about 360,000 distinct CDR3 sequences, more than 20% seen once. Sequencing was carried out using blood. The source is a man aged 50 to 59 with Graves' hyperthyroidism.

This clonotype occurred a few times. This chain connects TRBV12-3 or TRBV12-4 to TRBJ2-1; no clear D. Deletions cut 4 bases from V and 2 bases from J, with 9 bases between. This CDR3 has 14 residues. DNA of the CDR3: TGTGCCAGCAGTTGGCAGATTACCTACAATGAGCAGTTCTTC. Translating it yields CASSWQITYNEQFF.

A few counts support this clonotype. It may be a read error: a sequence one base away is much more abundant. The CDR3 DNA reads as TGTGCCTGGAGTGTAAGGTCCAGGGAAGAGACCCAGTACTTC. Encoded protein: CAWSVRSREETQYF. The V gene is TRBV30, the J gene TRBJ2-5, with D possibly TRBD1 on 5 matching bases. The CDR3 is 14 amino acids. Germline lookup yields CDR1 GTSNPN and CDR2 SVGIG (reference sequence). V gave up 0 bases and J gave up 3 bases, with 11 bases separating them.

V usage is TRBV20-1 and J usage is TRBJ1-5; perhaps TRBD1 as D (6 bases). V lost 4 bases and J lost 5, with 12 bases in between. The CDR3 length is 13 residues. The germline V gene encodes CDR1 DFQATT and CDR2 SNEGSKA (reference sequence). The CDR3 sequence is CSAMRTVDQPQHF. The CDR3, as DNA: TGCAGTGCTATGAGGACAGTTGATCAGCCCCAGCATTTT.

This clonotype was seen ten or more times. The CDR3 sequence: CASSTQGLYNEQFF. The DNA of the CDR3 is TGTGCCAGCAGTACTCAGGGTCTCTACAATGAGCAGTTCTTC. This rearrangement joins TRBV2 to TRBJ2-1, with D perhaps matching TRBD1 (5 bases). The ends were cut back, 5 bases at V and 3 bases at J, with 11 bases in the middle. Germline CDR1 and CDR2: SNHLY and FYNNEI. The CDR3 runs to 14 residues.

V usage is TRBV5-5 and J usage is TRBJ2-1, with 10 bases matching TRBD2. The trim removed 4 bases at V and 4 bases at J, leaving 8 bases unmatched. The germline gives CDR1 SGHKS, CDR2 YYEKEE (reference sequence). This CDR3 has 16 residues. The CDR3 reads CASSVTGTSEYNEQFF. CDR3 coding DNA: TGTGCCAGCAGCGTAACCGGGACTAGCGAATACAATGAGCAGTTCTTC.

V usage is TRBV29-1 and J usage is TRBJ2-5; D unresolved. With 8 bases removed from V and 4 bases from J, the gap between germline ends came to 14 bases. Germline V gene lookup returns CDR1 SQVTM and CDR2 ANQGSEA. The CDR3 has 12 residues. DNA for the CDR3: TGCAGCCACCGGAAGGCTGGAGAGACCCAGTACTTC. Amino acids: CSHRKAGETQYF.

A few counts support this clonotype. V is TRBV19 and J is TRBJ2-3; D gene uncertain. Germline CDR1 and CDR2: LNHDA and SQIVND (reference sequence). The CDR3 covers 14 residues. Trimming took off 6 bases at V and 0 bases at J, with 10 bases between the two ends. In DNA, the CDR3 is TGTGCCAGTAGGCTCTCCCTGAGCACAGATACGCAGTATTTT. Translation: CASRLSLSTDTQYF.

This chain connects TRBV29-1 to TRBJ2-3; 8 positions match TRBD2. The V and J ends lost 5 bases and 0 bases, in that order; junction bases with no gene match: 4. Germline CDR1 reads SQVTM; CDR2 reads ANQGSEA. The CDR3 runs 14 residues. The DNA for the CDR3 is TGCAGCGTTCTGAGCGGGAGTAGCACAGATACGCAGTATTTT. Translation: CSVLSGSSTDTQYF.

The chain is built from TRBV27 and TRBJ1-5, with TRBD1 identical over 7 bases. Per germline, CDR1 MNHEY and CDR2 SMNVEV (reference sequence). The CDR3 is 13 amino acids. V lost 10 bases to trimming and J lost 3 bases; unmatched junction nucleotides: 6. The DNA of the CDR3 is TGTGCCATTGCGGACAGGCTCAATCAGCCCCAGCATTTT. Translation: CAIADRLNQPQHF.

This chain links TRBV19 with TRBJ1-1, with TRBD1 as a possible D gene (5 bases). Per germline, CDR1 LNHDA and CDR2 SQIVND (reference sequence). V lost 6 bases to trimming and J lost 1 base, with 9 bases between them. CDR3 length: 13 residues. The CDR3, as DNA: TGTGCCAGTAGAGGGGCAACGAACACTGAAGCTTTCTTT. Translating gives CASRGATNTEAFF.

V usage is TRBV7-2 and J usage is TRBJ2-1; perhaps TRBD2 as D (5 bases). The length of the CDR3 is 16 residues. The V and J ends lost 1 base and 1 base respectively, with 11 bases between them. The germline V gene has CDR1 SGHTA and CDR2 FQGNSA. The CDR3 sequence is CASSLDRSGSYNEQFF. DNA of the CDR3: TGTGCCAGCAGCTTAGATCGTTCGGGGTCCTACAATGAGCAGTTCTTC.

This clonotype was seen a handful of times. The rearrangement links TRBV6-4 to TRBJ1-4; the D gene is possibly TRBD1 (5 bases). The length of the CDR3 is 15 residues. V lost 3 bases, J lost 4 bases, and 12 bases lay in between. Germline loops: CDR1 MRHNA, CDR2 SNTAGT. The CDR3 sequence: CASSEMGQSNEKLFF. The CDR3 coding sequence is TGTGCCAGCAGTGAGATGGGGCAGAGTAATGAAAAACTGTTTTTT.

This clonotype has more than one count but fewer than ten. The gene calls are TRBV11-3 and TRBJ2-1, with D possibly TRBD2 on 7 matching bases. V was trimmed by 0 bases and J by 5 bases, leaving 14 bases between them. This CDR3 is 16 amino acids long. Germline CDR1 reads SGHNT; CDR2 reads YENEEA. Written as DNA, the CDR3 is TGTGCCAGCAGCTTAGAGTGGGGGGGGCTGGACAATGAGCAGTTCTTC. Its translation is CASSLEWGGLDNEQFF. The entire variable domain, with the rest obtained from reference TRBV11-3 and TRBJ2-1, is as follows: EAGVVQSPRYKIIEKKQPVAFWCNPISGHNTLYWYLQNLGQGPELLIRYENEEAVDDSQLPKDRFSAERLKGVDSTLKIQPAELGDSAVYLCASSLEWGGLDNEQFFGPGTRLTVL.

The chain has TRBV5-6 and TRBJ2-1, with 13 bases matching TRBD2. The CDR3 is 18 amino acids. V lost 3 bases to trimming and J lost 3 bases; unmatched junction nucleotides: 9. Germline V gene data show CDR1 as SGHDT and CDR2 as YYEEEE. The CDR3 DNA reads TGTGCCAGCAGCTCACTAGCGGGAGGGACTCATCTCTACAATGAGCAGTTCTTC. Amino acid sequence: CASSSLAGGTHLYNEQFF.

The chain has TRBV6-1 and TRBJ1-5, with 8 bases aligning to TRBD1. J lost 6 bases, V lost 5 bases, and 3 bases had no gene match. The CDR3 is 13 amino acids. The V gene's germline CDR1 is MNHNS and CDR2 SASEGT. The CDR3 reads CASSKDRVQPQHF. The CDR3 DNA reads as TGTGCCAGCAGTAAGGACAGGGTTCAGCCCCAGCATTTT.

This clonotype was detected only a few times. The CDR3 nucleotides are TGTGCCACCAGCAGAGAAGGAAGAACTGAAGCTTTCTTT. This translates into CATSREGRTEAFF. The V call is TRBV15, the J call TRBJ1-1; D is uncertain. The CDR3 is 13 amino acids. V was cut by 0 bases and J by 5 bases, with 7 bases left in between. CDR1 and CDR2 (germline): LNHNV, YYDKDF (reference sequence). Supplemented by reference TRBV15 and TRBJ1-1, the full variable domain reads DAMVIQNPRYQVTQFGKPVTLSCSQTLNHNVMYWYQQKSSQAPKLLFHYYDKDFNNEADTPDNFQSRRPNTSFCFLDIRSPGLGDTAMYLCATSREGRTEAFFGQGTRLTVV.

This clonotype was recorded at least ten times. V is TRBV20-1 and J is TRBJ2-1; 10 positions match TRBD2. This CDR3 is built from 17 residues. J lost 0 bases, V lost 5 bases, and 10 bases had no gene match. Germline CDR1 and CDR2: DFQATT and SNEGSKA (reference sequence). CDR3 nucleotides: TGCAGTGCTCGCCTCGGACTAGCGGAGGCCTCCTACAATGAGCAGTTCTTC. It translates to CSARLGLAEASYNEQFF.

CDR3 in DNA: TGTGCCAGCAGCACCTTAGGACAGAACACTGAAGCTTTCTTT. It encodes CASSTLGQNTEAFF. The chain couples TRBV3-1 to TRBJ1-1; D possibly corresponds to TRBD1 (5 bases). Germline V lookup: CDR1 LGHDT, CDR2 YNNKEL (reference sequence). This CDR3 spans 14 amino acids. V gave up 5 bases and J gave up 1 base, with 11 bases separating them. Using reference TRBV3-1 and TRBJ1-1 for the parts outside the CDR3, the full variable domain is DTAVSQTPKYLVTQMGNDKSIKCEQNLGHDTMYWYKQDSKKFLKIMFSYNNKELIINETVPNRFSPKSPDKAHLNLHINSLELGDSAVYFCASSTLGQNTEAFFGQGTRLTVV.

V usage is TRBV7-9 and J usage is TRBJ2-3; a possible D gene is TRBD2 (7 bases). The V gene lost 4 bases and the J gene lost 6 bases, with 17 bases spanning the gap. Looked up from germline, CDR1 is SEHNR and CDR2 is FQNEAQ (reference sequence). The CDR3 is made up of 15 amino acids. Written as DNA, the CDR3 is TGTGCCAGCAGCTGGGGGGGCACGGTAACGGATACGCAGTATTTT. This gives the protein CASSWGGTVTDTQYF.

This clonotype was counted only a few times. The chain couples TRBV2 to TRBJ2-2; possibly TRBD1 for D (6 bases). The V end was cut by 7 bases, the J end by 6 bases, with 15 bases between. The length of the CDR3 is 14 residues. From germline, CDR1 is SNHLY and CDR2 FYNNEI. DNA for the CDR3: TGTGCCAGCAAAGGATCAGGGGACGCCGGGGAGCTGTTTTTT. Amino acid sequence: CASKGSGDAGELFF.

The rearrangement uses TRBV2 and TRBJ1-2; D unclear. Germline assignment: CDR1 SNHLY and CDR2 FYNNEI. V gave up 8 bases and J gave up 4 bases, with 14 bases separating them. The CDR3 spans 13 residues. CDR3 coding DNA: TGTGCCAGCTGCTATATGGGCTCCTATGGCTACACCTTC. Protein sequence: CASCYMGSYGYTF.

CDR3 sequence (DNA): TGTGCCAGTAGTATAGATCCAGGGGAGTGGGATGGCCATCAGCCCCAGCATTTT. It is translated as CASSIDPGEWDGHQPQHF. The chain links TRBV19 to TRBJ1-5; D may be TRBD1 (6 bases). Trimming shortened V by 0 bases and J by 5 bases, and 20 bases separated the two germline ends. The CDR3 totals 18 residues. CDR1 is LNHDA, CDR2 SQIVND, per germline (reference sequence).

This clonotype was recorded a few times. The chain carries TRBV7-6 and TRBJ1-5; TRBD1 is a possible D gene (5 bases). The CDR3 consists of 15 residues. Germline V gene lookup returns CDR1 SGHVS and CDR2 FNYEAQ. Trimming pared 4 bases from V and 5 bases from J, leaving 15 bases between. CDR3 DNA sequence: TGTGCCAGCAGCTCCTCTTCCAGGGATTATCAGCCCCAGCATTTT. As protein: CASSSSSRDYQPQHF.

V usage is TRBV12-3 or TRBV12-4 and J usage is TRBJ2-3; no clear D. V gave up 5 bases and J gave up 0 bases, with 15 bases separating them. CDR3 length: 16 amino acids. Here the CDR3 DNA reads TGTGCCAGCAGTCCCATGGCAGGTACTAGCACAGATACGCAGTATTTT. It codes for CASSPMAGTSTDTQYF.

The chain combines TRBV7-9 with TRBJ1-1, with 8 bases aligning to TRBD1. The J segment lost 3 bases and the V segment lost 4 bases, leaving 7 bases of the junction unmatched. The CDR3 has 15 amino acids. Germline V gene data show CDR1 as SEHNR and CDR2 as FQNEAQ (reference sequence). The CDR3 DNA reads TGTGCCAGCAGCTCCCTGGACAGGGCGCACACTGAAGCTTTCTTT. Translated, it gives CASSSLDRAHTEAFF.

CDR3 DNA sequence: TGCAGTGCTAGCCTAGCGGGAGCCTTTGATACGCAGTATTTT. Residues: CSASLAGAFDTQYF. The chain combines TRBV29-1 with TRBJ2-3, with 10 bases matching TRBD2. The CDR3 has 14 amino acids. Per the germline V gene, CDR1 is SQVTM and CDR2 is ANQGSEA.

This clonotype has more than one count but fewer than ten. The chain joins TRBV7-3 to TRBJ2-1; 7 bases fit TRBD1. V shed 5 bases, J shed 2 bases, and the junction held 9 bases outside the gene matches. Germline V lookup: CDR1 SGHTA, CDR2 FQGTGA. There are 16 residues in the CDR3. The CDR3 DNA reads as TGTGCCAGCAGCGCTCTTGAGGGGGCGCCCTACAATGAGCAGTTCTTC. Its protein is CASSALEGAPYNEQFF.

This clonotype appeared a few times. V usage is TRBV28 and J usage is TRBJ1-2, with 9 bases matching TRBD1. This CDR3 is 12 amino acids long. V gave up 8 bases and J gave up 10 bases; unmatched junction bases: 8. CDR1 and CDR2 (germline): MDHEN, SYDVKM. The CDR3 spells CASLGQGRLYTF. DNA of the CDR3: TGTGCCAGCTTAGGACAGGGGAGGCTCTACACCTTC.

This sequence joins TRBV3-1 and TRBJ2-1; D unclear. CDR1 LGHDT and CDR2 YNNKEL come from the germline V gene (reference sequence). Trimming removed 2 bases at V and 7 bases at J, with 12 bases between. This CDR3 region has 14 residues. The CDR3 nucleotides read TGTGCCAGCAGCCAAAGGACCTCTAAAAATGAGCAGTTCTTC. It yields the protein CASSQRTSKNEQFF.